Only a few counts were recorded for the clone carrying this T cell receptor (beta chain). What it recognizes is unknown. Tumor tissue was taken before any definitive surgery or chemotherapy was given. The record originates from a study of high-grade serous ovarian cancer treatment subgroups. Study-level information: Samples averaged 14,192 reads and around 7,000 unique TCR beta rearrangements.

V was pared by 5 bases and J by 8 bases, with 12 bases between. CDR1 and CDR2 (germline): LNHDA, SQIVND (reference sequence). The CDR3 covers 13 residues. Study-wide results and caveats: Only CDR3 was analyzed; CDR1 and CDR2 were not.

Profiling relied on immunoSEQ multiplex PCR, and the TCRdb table lists in-frame clones only, not all of them. Of some 20,000 clones in the sample, about 75% were seen once. Specimen: tumor tissue. The clonotype originates from a human donor with high-grade serous ovarian cancer. The gene calls are TRBV19 and TRBJ1-4; tentatively, D is TRBD1 (5 bases). CDR3 region: CASSQSRAEKLFF. The DNA for the CDR3 is TGTGCCAGTAGTCAGTCCAGGGCCGAAAAACTGTTTTTT.